This T cell receptor beta chain was identified during a study of PD-L1 blockade in urothelial cancer. Across the whole study: Patients previously received 0 to 3 chemotherapy regimens. Typically, measured as a median, blood samples had more than 110,000 T cells. The researchers analyzed blood 3 weeks (second dose) and 6 weeks after treatment start.

Noted time point: pretreatment peripheral blood. Germline V CDR1 and CDR2: KGHSH, LQKENI. This CDR3 is built from 14 residues. V dropped 3 bases and J dropped 7; count of bases not matched to a gene: 7. The protocol was immunoSEQ multiplex PCR, while the TCRdb copy is restricted to in-frame clones and leaves out a portion. Found here are 38,000 or so clones, around four fifths of them singletons; the top ten hold 13% to 15%. This sequence joins TRBV18 and TRBJ1-2, with 8 nucleotides matching TRBD1. The clonotype originates from a man aged 80 or over with urothelial cancer. The specimen was PBMCs, collected around atezolizumab (anti-PD-L1) treatment. CDR3 loop: CASSPSGGVGGYTF. The CDR3 coding sequence is TGTGCCAGCTCACCCTCAGGGGGCGTTGGTGGCTACACCTTC.